Presented here are 31 T cell receptor beta chains from one specimen sequenced in a study of T cell repertoires in cytomegalovirus infection. MiXCR was run by TCRdb on the reads, yielding one entry per CDR3 protein. The sample has about 770,000 distinct CDR3 sequences; about 29% are singletons. Their antigen targets remain unknown. Sequenced here: cultured CD8+ T cells from PBMCs, sampled from culture after CMV antigen stimulation. Receptor source: a human donor in good health (CMV status not recorded). Some clones in this sample may be carry-over from other donors' samples.

In its sample, this clonotype was seen a few times. The chain employs TRBV7-3 and TRBJ1-2; TRBD1 might be the D (5 bases). The CDR3 length is 14 residues. The V and J ends lost 3 bases and 4 bases respectively, with 12 bases between them. Looked up from germline, CDR1 is SGHTA and CDR2 is FQGTGA. The CDR3 sequence: CASSFGQSSYGYTF. The CDR3 DNA follows: TGTGCCAGCAGCTTTGGACAATCTAGCTATGGCTACACCTTC.

This clonotype appeared a few times. The CDR3 is CASGLNKDTQYF. The CDR3 bases are TGTGCTAGTGGTTTGAACAAGGATACGCAGTATTTT. This chain connects TRBV12-5 to TRBJ2-3; D call uncertain. The V gene's germline CDR1 is LGHNT and CDR2 FRNRAP. The germline V and J ends were trimmed by 2 bases and 6 bases, with 6 bases remaining between them. CDR3 length equals 12 residues.

This rearrangement joins TRBV7-9 to TRBJ1-4; D may be TRBD1 (6 bases). Trimming removed 6 bases at V and 3 bases at J, with 14 bases between. Germline loops: CDR1 SEHNR, CDR2 FQNEAQ (reference sequence). The CDR3 is 15 amino acids. This CDR3 is CASSSTGSANEKLFF. Written as DNA, the CDR3 is TGTGCCAGCAGTTCAACAGGGTCGGCTAATGAAAAACTGTTTTTT.

V and J are TRBV6-2 or TRBV6-3 and TRBJ2-1; 9 bases agree with TRBD1. The CDR3 contains 17 residues. From germline, CDR1 is MNHEY and CDR2 SVGEGT. Trimming at V came to 7 bases and at J to 2 bases, leaving 12 bases not matched to a gene. The chain's CDR3 is CASKDRQNRGPYNEQFF. The CDR3 region has the DNA TGTGCCAGCAAGGATCGGCAGAACAGGGGGCCCTACAATGAGCAGTTCTTC.

This clonotype was counted only a few times. The rearrangement links TRBV4-1 to TRBJ2-7, with 8 bases fitting TRBD1. The CDR3 runs to 15 residues. Germline V lookup: CDR1 MGHRA, CDR2 YSYEKL. V gave up 1 base and J gave up 3 bases; unmatched junction bases: 5. CDR3: CASSQGGQVNYEQYF. Here the CDR3 DNA reads TGCGCCAGCAGCCAAGGGGGACAGGTCAACTACGAGCAGTACTTC.

This clonotype occurred many times. The chain is built from TRBV7-2 and TRBJ1-4; D might be TRBD1 (5 bases). This CDR3 has 15 residues. V lost 5 bases and J 2 bases, leaving 12 bases between the germline ends. Germline CDR1 and CDR2: SGHTA and FQGNSA. The CDR3, as DNA: TGTGCCAGCAGCCCCATTGGGGGGACTAATGAAAAACTGTTTTTT. Amino acids: CASSPIGGTNEKLFF.

Only a few counts were recorded for this clonotype. The rearrangement joins TRBV3-1 to TRBJ2-2; D is unclear. Between the trimmed V and J ends, which lost 4 bases and 10 bases, there was a span of 13 bases. The CDR3 contains 13 residues. Germline-derived CDR1 and CDR2 are LGHDT and YNNKEL (reference sequence). DNA for the CDR3: TGTGCCAGCAGCCTCCCGGACCTCCAGGAGCTGTTTTTT. Protein product: CASSLPDLQELFF.

This chain joins TRBV6-5 and TRBJ2-3; possibly TRBD1 or TRBD2 for D (5 bases each). There are 17 residues in the CDR3. From germline, CDR1 is MNHEY and CDR2 SVGAGI. V was clipped by 4 bases and J by 3 bases, with 20 bases between them. CDR3 in DNA: TGTGCCAGCAGTTGGGGGTCCACCCTCTTGGGGACAGATACGCAGTATTTT. It specifies CASSWGSTLLGTDTQYF.

Remarks on this clonotype: One end of the junction is discordant with germline, which a read error may explain. V is TRBV12-3 or TRBV12-4 and J is TRBJ2-5; either TRBD1 or TRBD2 may supply D (5 bases each). The CDR3 is made up of 13 amino acids. Here the CDR3 reads CASSSRVWETRYF. CDR3 sequence (DNA): TGTGCCAGCAGTTCCAGGGTATGGGAGACCCGGTACTTC.

The gene calls are TRBV4-1 and TRBJ1-6; perhaps TRBD1 as D (5 bases). Trimming left V 1 base short and J 7 bases short, with 11 bases between. Looked up from germline, CDR1 is MGHRA and CDR2 is YSYEKL. The CDR3 extends over 15 amino acids. The CDR3 DNA follows: TGCGCCAGCAGCCAAGGCTGGGGGGAAAATTCACCCCTCCACTTT. Translated: CASSQGWGENSPLHF.

This clonotype was seen repeatedly, ten times or more. The chain combines TRBV5-4 with TRBJ1-1, with D unclear. The CDR3 spans 11 residues. In germline, CDR1 is SGHNT, CDR2 YYREEE (reference sequence). Trimming took 2 bases from V and 5 from J, leaving 4 bases between them. The CDR3 loop reads CASSLATEAFF. The CDR3 region has the DNA TGTGCCAGCAGCTTAGCAACTGAAGCTTTCTTT.

Many counts were recorded for this clonotype. The CDR3 region is CASSLDTGAQTEAFF. Here the CDR3 DNA reads TGTGCCAGCAGTTTAGATACGGGGGCGCAAACTGAAGCTTTCTTT. The chain recombines TRBV12-3 or TRBV12-4 with TRBJ1-1; D possibly corresponds to TRBD1 (6 bases). This CDR3 is built from 15 residues. Trimming cost V 1 base and J 5 bases, with 14 bases left between them.

The chain is built from TRBV7-6 and TRBJ2-3; possible D gene TRBD1, 5 bases. Deletions cut 1 base from V and 6 bases from J, with 8 bases between. This CDR3 is built from 13 residues. Germline CDR1 is SGHVS and CDR2 is FNYEAQ. CDR3 in DNA: TGTGCCAGCAGCTTAGTGCCAGGGGATACGCAGTATTTT. As protein: CASSLVPGDTQYF. The whole variable domain, filled in from reference TRBV7-6 and TRBJ2-3, reads GAGVSQSPRYKVTKRGQDVALRCDPISGHVSLYWYRQALGQGPEFLTYFNYEAQQDKSGLPNDRFSAERPEGSISTLTIQRTEQRDSAMYRCASSLVPGDTQYFGPGTRLTVL.

This rearrangement joins TRBV19 to TRBJ2-2; 8 nucleotides match TRBD2. With V trimmed by 4 bases and J by 6 bases, 10 bases remained unmatched. The CDR3 runs to 16 residues. Looked up from germline, CDR1 is LNHDA and CDR2 is SQIVND (reference sequence). In DNA, the CDR3 is TGTGCCAGTAGTAGTCCCGAGACTAGCGTTGCCGGGGAGCTGTTTTTT. Amino acid sequence: CASSSPETSVAGELFF.

The chain combines TRBV10-3 with TRBJ1-3, with a tentative D call TRBD1 (5 bases). Germline CDR1 reads ENHRY; CDR2 reads SYGVKD. This CDR3 is built from 16 residues. Trimming took 3 bases from V and 4 from J, leaving 16 bases between them. The CDR3 DNA sequence: TGTGCCATCAGTGAATATCATCGGGACGCCGGAAACACCATATATTTT. As protein: CAISEYHRDAGNTIYF.

This clonotype was detected only a few times. CDR3: CASSLVVGSGSNQPQHF. The CDR3 DNA follows: TGTGCCAGCAGCTTAGTGGTCGGCTCGGGTAGCAATCAGCCCCAGCATTTT. This chain uses TRBV7-9 with TRBJ1-5; D gene uncertain. Germline V gives CDR1 SEHNR, CDR2 FQNEAQ (reference sequence). V was trimmed by 1 base and J by 0 bases, leaving 13 bases between them. This CDR3 has 17 residues. Full variable domain (outside the CDR3, taken from reference TRBV7-9 and TRBJ1-5): DTGVSQNPRHKITKRGQNVTFRCDPISEHNRLYWYRQTLGQGPEFLTYFQNEAQLEKSRLLSDRFSAERPKGSFSTLEIQRTEQGDSAMYLCASSLVVGSGSNQPQHFGDGTRLSIL.

This clonotype came up many times. V is TRBV7-2 and J is TRBJ2-7, with TRBD2 identical over 10 bases. The trim removed 5 bases at V and 2 bases at J, leaving 6 bases unmatched. The CDR3 is made up of 15 amino acids. Germline CDR1 is SGHTA and CDR2 is FQGNSA. The CDR3 reads CASSAALAGTYEQYF. The CDR3 coding sequence is TGTGCCAGCAGCGCGGCACTAGCGGGGACCTACGAGCAGTACTTC.

This rearrangement joins TRBV6-1 to TRBJ1-2; possibly TRBD1 for D (6 bases). This CDR3 has 12 amino acids. The ends were cut back, 7 bases at V and 6 bases at J, with 12 bases in the middle. Germline-derived CDR1 and CDR2 are MNHNS and SASEGT. For the CDR3, the DNA is TGTGCCAGCACCCCGCACAGGGATGGCTACACCTTC. It is translated as CASTPHRDGYTF.

The count of this clonotype is one. A read error may be the cause here, since a much bigger clone is one base away. This chain joins TRBV6-5 and TRBJ2-5; D is possibly TRBD1 or TRBD2 (5 bases each). This CDR3 has 17 residues. Germline CDR1 reads MNHEY; CDR2 reads SVGAGI. V was clipped by 4 bases and J by 2 bases, with 20 bases between them. The CDR3 spells CASSSLGLVGEQETQYF. Written as DNA, the CDR3 is TGTGCCAGCAGTTCCCTGGGGCTAGTGGGGGAACAAGAGACCCAGTACTTC.

The chain joins TRBV10-2 to TRBJ2-7; D perhaps matches TRBD2 (7 bases). Trimming removed 0 bases from V and 5 bases from J, with 8 bases in between. Germline CDR1 WSHSY, CDR2 SAAADI. The CDR3 sequence is 13 residues long. For the CDR3, the DNA is TGCGCCAGCAGTGAGTCGCGGGGGCACGAGCAGTACGTC. Its protein is CASSESRGHEQYV.

The chain uses TRBV4-1 and TRBJ1-1; TRBD1 agrees at 10 bases. Germline CDR1 reads MGHRA; CDR2 reads YSYEKL. J was trimmed by 2 bases and V by 0 bases; bases with no gene match: 6. The CDR3 length is 17 residues. CDR3 sequence: CASSQERQGAKNTEAFF. For the CDR3, the DNA is TGCGCCAGCAGCCAAGAGAGACAGGGGGCAAAAAACACTGAAGCTTTCTTT.

In its sample, this clonotype was seen a few times. The chain combines TRBV7-9 with TRBJ2-1; a possible D gene is TRBD2 (5 bases). The V end lost 3 bases, the J end lost 6 bases, and 15 bases lay between the germline ends. The CDR3 spans 15 residues. Germline V gene sequence: CDR1 SEHNR, CDR2 FQNEAQ (reference sequence). CDR3 DNA sequence: TGTGCCAGCAGCTTTCTTTCGGGGATAGGCAATGAGCAGTTCTTC. As protein: CASSFLSGIGNEQFF.

This clonotype was picked up a small number of times. The CDR3 DNA reads TGTGCCAGCAGCGGGTCGGGATCTAGCACAGATACGCAGTATTTT. This sequence encodes CASSGSGSSTDTQYF. The chain uses TRBV13 and TRBJ2-3; tentatively, D is TRBD2 (5 bases). Germline V gives CDR1 PRHDT, CDR2 FYEKMQ (reference sequence). Between the trimmed V and J ends, which lost 5 bases and 0 bases, there was a span of 12 bases. This CDR3 is 15 amino acids long.

There are a few counts of this clonotype. The gene calls are TRBV5-6 and TRBJ1-2; a possible D gene is TRBD1 (6 bases). Trimming removed 0 bases from V and 4 bases from J, with 13 bases in between. The germline gives CDR1 SGHDT, CDR2 YYEEEE. There are 15 residues in the CDR3. The CDR3 coding sequence is TGTGCCAGCAGCTTGGATGGACAGAATTTCTATGGCTACACCTTC. Protein sequence: CASSLDGQNFYGYTF.

This clonotype was counted ten times or more. V usage is TRBV6-1 and J usage is TRBJ2-7, with D unresolved. This CDR3 comprises 16 residues. Germline CDR1 and CDR2: MNHNS and SASEGT. V was cut by 3 bases and J by 5 bases, with 20 bases left in between. The CDR3 reads CASSESKVLRNHEQYF. DNA for the CDR3: TGTGCCAGCAGTGAGAGCAAAGTTCTGCGTAACCACGAGCAGTACTTC.

The CDR3 DNA follows: TGTGCCAGCAGTTATTGGGAGGGTCACAATGAGCAGTTCTTC. Amino acid sequence: CASSYWEGHNEQFF. This sequence joins TRBV6-2 or TRBV6-3 and TRBJ2-1; 7 bases are shared with TRBD2. The ends lost 3 bases at V and 5 bases at J; junction bases unmatched: 4. The CDR3 has 14 residues. Looked up from germline, CDR1 is MNHEY and CDR2 is SVGEGT.

Turning to this clonotype: A much more abundant neighbour one base away suggests this may be a read error. The chain joins TRBV7-6 to TRBJ1-4, with D hard to call. Germline V gives CDR1 SGHVS, CDR2 FNYEAQ. With 5 bases removed from V and 5 bases from J, the gap between germline ends came to 6 bases. This CDR3 comprises 12 residues. The CDR3 is CASSVDNEKLFF. The CDR3 region has the DNA TGTGCCAGCAGCGTAGACAATGAAAAACTGTTTTTT. Variable domain in full (rest from reference TRBV7-6 and TRBJ1-4): GAGVSQSPRYKVTKRGQDVALRCDPISGHVSLYWYRQALGQGPEFLTYFNYEAQQDKSGLPNDRFSAERPEGSISTLTIQRTEQRDSAMYRCASSVDNEKLFFGSGTQLSVL.

This chain uses TRBV19 with TRBJ2-1; a weak D match, TRBD2 (5 bases). CDR1 and CDR2 (germline): LNHDA, SQIVND (reference sequence). The ends were cut back, 0 bases at V and 0 bases at J, with 12 bases in the middle. The CDR3 covers 17 residues. CDR3 sequence: CASSIDQVASSYNEQFF. The CDR3 nucleotides are TGTGCCAGTAGTATAGATCAGGTAGCGAGCTCCTACAATGAGCAGTTCTTC.

This clonotype was observed a handful of times. The chain employs TRBV10-3 and TRBJ1-6; D may be TRBD1 (5 bases). Germline lookup yields CDR1 ENHRY and CDR2 SYGVKD. The CDR3 runs 15 residues. V shed 4 bases and J shed 10 bases, with 17 bases lying between them. CDR3 nucleotides: TGTGCCATCAGTGTACCGGGACGCGAGGGATCACCCCTCCACTTT. This translates into CAISVPGREGSPLHF.

V gene TRBV27 combines with J gene TRBJ2-3, with 8 bases lining up with TRBD1. V shed 5 bases and J 0 bases; nucleotides not matched to a gene: 10. CDR3 length equals 17 residues. Germline values: CDR1 MNHEY, CDR2 SMNVEV (reference sequence). In DNA form, the CDR3 reads TGTGCCAGCAGTCTCTGGGGACAGGAAACTAGCACAGATACGCAGTATTTT. Protein product: CASSLWGQETSTDTQYF.

Note on this clonotype: Being one base from a much bigger clone, this may be a read error. The chain carries TRBV12-3 or TRBV12-4 and TRBJ1-1; D is undetermined. The V end was cut by 1 base, the J end by 7 bases, with 16 bases between. This CDR3 is built from 15 residues. In DNA, the CDR3 is TGTGCCAGCAGTTTAGGCGATTCGGGAGTTGATGAAGCTTTCTTT. Its translation: CASSLGDSGVDEAFF.